This section outlines one TCR beta chain sequence together with its context. The data derive from a study of CD8 T cells in Susac syndrome. The V end was cut by 1 base, the J end by 1 base, with 10 bases between. CDR1 is SQVTM, CDR2 ANQGSEA, per germline. The CDR3 has 14 amino acids. RNA in amounts of about 0.5 to 1 ug was reverse transcribed with random hexamers. Across 54 Vbeta and 13 Jbeta, TCR beta CDR3 was amplified with immunoSEQ multiplex PCR. TCRdb redid the calling of the immunoSEQ multiplex PCR reads with MiXCR, one entry per CDR3 protein. The repertoire includes 160,000 or so distinct CDR3 sequences, roughly 95% of them detected once, and 0.085% to 0.095% sits in the top ten. Treatment-naive patients with stable or active relapsing-remitting disease were the multiple sclerosis controls. TEMRA cells were FACS-enriched, and CD8+ and CD4+ T cells were isolated negatively.

This clonotype originated in a human donor with multiple sclerosis. The sequenced sample consisted of CD4+ T cells from PBMCs. The rearrangement joins TRBV29-1 to TRBJ1-1, with a weak D call TRBD1 (6 bases). The CDR3 reads CSVEVQGKNTEAFF. CDR3 sequence (DNA): TGCAGCGTTGAAGTTCAGGGGAAGAACACTGAAGCTTTCTTT.